These 14 T cell receptor beta chains came from one sample sequenced in a study of T-cell memory formation after mild COVID-19. TCRdb re-derived calls from the 5' RACE reads in MiXCR, one entry per CDR3 protein. The data hold approximately 300,000 distinct CDR3 sequences, with roughly a fifth observed a single time. Input material: PBMCs or a T cell subset sorted from them (not recorded which). These receptor sequences come from a man aged 18 to 29 who had mild COVID-19 (a few samples of this study predate the infection). Cell type and time point are not known.

This clonotype was seen a few times. The V and J genes are TRBV7-2 and TRBJ2-6; the D is unclear. V gave up 2 bases and J gave up 3 bases, with 11 bases separating them. The CDR3 extends over 16 amino acids. From germline, CDR1 is SGHTA and CDR2 FQGNSA. In DNA, the CDR3 is TGTGCCAGCAGCTTATTGAGTTGGGATGGGGCCAACGTCCTGACTTTC. It translates to CASSLLSWDGANVLTF. The full variable domain, completed using reference TRBV7-2 and TRBJ2-6, is GAGVSQSPSNKVTEKGKDVELRCDPISGHTALYWYRQSLGQGLEFLIYFQGNSAPDKSGLPSDRFSAERTGGSVSTLTIQRTQQEDSAVYLCASSLLSWDGANVLTFGAGSRLTVL.

Only a few counts were recorded for this clonotype. The genes are TRBV7-8 and TRBJ1-4; D is unclear. The V end was cut by 5 bases, the J end by 3 bases, with 10 bases between. Germline V gene lookup returns CDR1 SGHVS and CDR2 FQNEAQ. This CDR3 contains 14 residues. CDR3: CASSRGPPNEKLFF. The CDR3, as DNA: TGTGCCAGCAGCCGAGGGCCCCCTAATGAAAAACTGTTTTTT.

This chain connects TRBV6-1 to TRBJ1-1; D not resolved. CDR1 and CDR2 (germline): MNHNS, SASEGT. The CDR3 runs 15 residues. V was cut by 3 bases and J by 6 bases, with 17 bases left in between. CDR3 protein: CASSDLALPVAEAFF. The CDR3 DNA reads TGTGCCAGCAGTGATTTGGCCCTCCCGGTCGCTGAAGCTTTCTTT.

This clonotype was seen only a few times. The chain is built from TRBV12-3 or TRBV12-4 and TRBJ1-1, with D perhaps TRBD1 (6 bases). This CDR3 has 16 residues. The V end lost 6 bases, the J end lost 5 bases, and 22 bases lay between the germline ends. The CDR3 reads CASSNSLGGDGTEAFF. CDR3 bases: TGTGCCAGCAGCAATTCCCTAGGGGGGGATGGGACTGAAGCTTTCTTT.

This clonotype was counted only a few times. The genes are TRBV6-2 or TRBV6-3 and TRBJ2-7; 15 bases map to TRBD2. Per germline, CDR1 MNHEY and CDR2 SVGEGT. V shed 5 bases and J 3 bases; nucleotides not matched to a gene: 14. This CDR3 is 19 amino acids long. The CDR3: CASSIPPFGLAGGNYEQYF. In nucleotides, the CDR3 is TGTGCCAGCAGTATTCCTCCATTCGGACTAGCGGGGGGGAACTACGAGCAGTACTTC.

The sample holds a few counts of this clonotype. V and J are TRBV20-1 and TRBJ1-2; D ambiguous. With 1 base removed from V and 0 bases from J, the gap between germline ends came to 9 bases. Germline V gives CDR1 DFQATT, CDR2 SNEGSKA (reference sequence). This CDR3 has 14 amino acids. CDR3: CSARGSSANYGYTF. The CDR3 bases are TGCAGTGCTAGAGGCAGCTCAGCTAACTATGGCTACACCTTC.

The rearrangement uses TRBV4-1 and TRBJ2-5; the D call may be TRBD1 or TRBD2 (5 bases each). This CDR3 is built from 16 residues. From germline, CDR1 is MGHRA and CDR2 YSYEKL. The V and J ends lost 2 bases and 2 bases respectively, with 15 bases between them. Here the CDR3 DNA reads TGCGCCAGCAGCCAACCCGGGACGGATACACAAGAGACCCAGTACTTC. Amino acids: CASSQPGTDTQETQYF.

The rearrangement uses TRBV7-2 and TRBJ2-1; 8 bases agree with TRBD2. CDR3 length equals 18 residues. Per the germline V gene, CDR1 is SGHTA and CDR2 is FQGNSA. J gave up 16 bases and V 1 base, and 24 bases lay outside the gene matches. The DNA of the CDR3 is TGTGCCAGCAGCTTAGGCTCTGACCCAGCGGGGGCTATAGAAGGTAGTTTCTTC. Translation: CASSLGSDPAGAIEGSFF.

Only a few counts were recorded for this clonotype. For the CDR3, the DNA is TGTGCCAGCAGCCTAGTTTTACTAGGTCGCATTCAGTACTTC. Its translation: CASSLVLLGRIQYF. The gene calls are TRBV7-3 and TRBJ2-4, with D possibly TRBD2 on 5 matching bases. Germline V gene sequence: CDR1 SGHTA, CDR2 FQGTGA. The ends were cut back, 5 bases at V and 9 bases at J, with 17 bases in the middle. The CDR3 spans 14 residues.

This chain connects TRBV7-7 to TRBJ2-3, with D possibly being TRBD2 (7 bases). V shed 5 bases and J shed 1 base, with 13 bases lying between them. The CDR3 has 15 residues. CDR1 SSHAT and CDR2 FNYEAQ come from the germline V gene (reference sequence). The CDR3 coding sequence is TGTGCCAGCAGCCCGCGGGGGCGCGGCACAGATACGCAGTATTTT. Protein: CASSPRGRGTDTQYF.

The chain is built from TRBV5-1 and TRBJ2-3; D perhaps matches TRBD2 (5 bases). The CDR3 sequence is 14 residues long. V gave up 4 bases and J gave up 5 bases, with 14 bases separating them. The germline gives CDR1 SGHRS, CDR2 YFSETQ. The CDR3 bases are TGCGCCAGCAGCCCGGACGACGGGGAAGATACGCAGTATTTT. As protein: CASSPDDGEDTQYF.

The chain joins TRBV4-1 to TRBJ2-7; D possibly corresponds to TRBD1 (6 bases). CDR3 length: 15 residues. The germline gives CDR1 MGHRA, CDR2 YSYEKL. V was pared by 1 base and J by 0 bases, with 10 bases between. The CDR3 nucleotides are TGCGCCAGCAGCCAAGGACAGGATTCCTCCTACGAGCAGTACGTC. Residues: CASSQGQDSSYEQYV.

The gene calls are TRBV7-6 and TRBJ1-2; TRBD1 aligns across 9 bases. CDR1 is SGHVS and CDR2 is FNYEAQ in the germline V gene. Losses at the gene ends were 5 bases for V and 8 bases for J; bases not matched to a gene: 15. This CDR3 contains 16 residues. Written as DNA, the CDR3 is TGTGCCAGCAGCCGCTACCTTCCGGGACAGGGCGGCGGCTACACCTTC. Translating it yields CASSRYLPGQGGGYTF.

The J gene is TRBJ2-2, the V gene TRBV4-1; TRBD2 matches 10 bases. Germline trimming cut 4 bases from V and 3 bases from J; bases unmatched to any gene: 5. This CDR3 spans 16 amino acids. CDR1 is MGHRA and CDR2 is YSYEKL in the germline V gene. The CDR3 nucleotides are TGCGCCAGCAGCCCCGGCCTAGCGGGAGACACCGGGGAGCTGTTTTTT. Its protein product is CASSPGLAGDTGELFF.